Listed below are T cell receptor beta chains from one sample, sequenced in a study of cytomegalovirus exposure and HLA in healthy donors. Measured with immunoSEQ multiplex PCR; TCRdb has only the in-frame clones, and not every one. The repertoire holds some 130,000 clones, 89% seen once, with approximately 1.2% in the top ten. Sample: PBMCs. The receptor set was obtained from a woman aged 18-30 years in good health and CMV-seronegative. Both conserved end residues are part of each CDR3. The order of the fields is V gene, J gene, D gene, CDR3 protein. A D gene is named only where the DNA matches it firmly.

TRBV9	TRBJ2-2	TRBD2	CASSLRAGTTGELFF
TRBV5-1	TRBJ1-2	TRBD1	CASSLVGQDLYGYTF
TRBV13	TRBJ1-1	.	CASSWGGGLNTEAFF
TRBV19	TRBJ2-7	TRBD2	CASSIAGGTYEQYF
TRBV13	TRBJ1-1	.	CASSPQRRLNTEAFF
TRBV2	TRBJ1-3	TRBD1	CASRGQGGNTIYF
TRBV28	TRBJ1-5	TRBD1	CASSPPDRGRFQPQHF
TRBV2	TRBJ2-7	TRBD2	CASPHRERGGKSDEQYF
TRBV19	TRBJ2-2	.	CASSSRSVSNTGELFF
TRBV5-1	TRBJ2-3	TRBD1	CASSLTGADTDTQYF
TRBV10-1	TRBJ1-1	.	CASRLDMNTEAFF
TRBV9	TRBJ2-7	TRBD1	CASSADGGTAYEQYF
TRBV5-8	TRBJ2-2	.	CASSLQTGELFF
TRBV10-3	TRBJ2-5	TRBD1	CAVADRADQETQYF
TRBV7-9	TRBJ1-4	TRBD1	CASSFHRGRNEKLFF
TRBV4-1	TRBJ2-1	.	CASSHLVGTPTLGQFF
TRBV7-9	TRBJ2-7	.	CASSLVYHGLPVDEQYF
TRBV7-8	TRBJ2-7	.	CASSFPLTYGTGEQYF
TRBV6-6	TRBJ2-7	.	CASSYGGASSYEQYF
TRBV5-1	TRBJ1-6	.	CASKPGDNSPLHF
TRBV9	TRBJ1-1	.	CASSVDPLGRVGTEAFF
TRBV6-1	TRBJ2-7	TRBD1	CASSRGQVYYEQYF
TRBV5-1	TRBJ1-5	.	CASSLALNQPQHF
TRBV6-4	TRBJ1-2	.	CASSVDGVYGYTF
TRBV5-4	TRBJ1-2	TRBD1	CASSSPTGGDGYTF
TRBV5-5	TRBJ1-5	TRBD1	CASSLGQGGYNQPQHF
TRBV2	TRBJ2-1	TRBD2	CASTPGLPDNEQFF
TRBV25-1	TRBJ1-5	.	CASSVGGDSWPQHF
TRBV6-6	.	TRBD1	CASRTDRSSYEQYF
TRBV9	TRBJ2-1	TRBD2	CASSVGSSGGFEQFF
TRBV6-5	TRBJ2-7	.	CASSYLPRVTEQYF
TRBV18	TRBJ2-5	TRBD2	CASSPRTSGDQETQYF
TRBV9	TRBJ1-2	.	CASSGGDPAYYGYTF
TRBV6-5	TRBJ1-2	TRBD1	CASRRQGNYGYTF
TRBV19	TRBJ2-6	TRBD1	CASRDRARLSGANVLTF
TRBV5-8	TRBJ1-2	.	CASRGEGIYYGYTF
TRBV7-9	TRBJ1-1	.	CASSQQGNTEAFF
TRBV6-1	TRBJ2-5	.	CASSDGGTQETQYF
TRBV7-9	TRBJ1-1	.	CASSLQAEAFF
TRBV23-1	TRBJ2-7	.	CARPNSPRYEQYF
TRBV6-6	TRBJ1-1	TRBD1	CASSRRGQSGYTEAFF
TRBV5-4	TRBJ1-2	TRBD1	CASSLDRGQGGYTF